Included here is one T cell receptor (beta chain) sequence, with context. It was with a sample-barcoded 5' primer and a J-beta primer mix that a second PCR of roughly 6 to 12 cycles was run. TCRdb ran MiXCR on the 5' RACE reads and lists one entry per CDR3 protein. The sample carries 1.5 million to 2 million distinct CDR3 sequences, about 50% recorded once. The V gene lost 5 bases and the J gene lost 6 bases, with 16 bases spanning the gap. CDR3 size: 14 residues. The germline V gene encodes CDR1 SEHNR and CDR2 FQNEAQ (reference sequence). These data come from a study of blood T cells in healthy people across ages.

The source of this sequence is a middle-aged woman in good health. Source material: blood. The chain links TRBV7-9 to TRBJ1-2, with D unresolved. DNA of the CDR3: TGTGCCAGCAGCACAGCAGGCTGGAGCGATGGCTACACCTTC. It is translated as CASSTAGWSDGYTF.